Listed here are 21 T cell receptor beta chains from one sample, sequenced in a study of blood T cells in healthy people across ages. A J-beta primer mix and a sample-barcoded 5' primer were used in a second PCR of about 7 to 12 cycles. TCRdb used MiXCR to reprocess the 5' RACE reads, holding one entry per CDR3 protein. The sample consists of 750,000 to 950,000 distinct CDR3 sequences, around 29% of them appearing once. The same data also contributed to another study, on T cells of mothers and their children.

What was sequenced was blood. The origin of the receptors is a woman between 40 and 55 years old in good health.

The rearrangement uses TRBV12-3 or TRBV12-4 and TRBJ1-2; a weak D match, TRBD1 (5 bases). This CDR3 is built from 14 residues. V gave up 3 bases and J gave up 8 bases, with 16 bases separating them. The CDR3, as DNA: TGTGCCAGCAGTTTGTCCCCCTGGGGACCAGGCTACACCTTC. Translating it yields CASSLSPWGPGYTF.

As concerns this clonotype: This sequence may be a read error, since a much larger clone differs from it by one base. The genes are TRBV20-1 and TRBJ2-1, with D hard to call. The CDR3 has 13 amino acids. CDR1 is DFQATT and CDR2 is SNEGSKA in the germline V gene (reference sequence). The CDR3 loop is CSALDPRHNERFF. The CDR3 DNA reads as TGCAGTGCTCTTGACCCGCGACACAATGAGCGGTTCTTC.

In its sample, this clonotype was seen many times. The chain couples TRBV29-1 to TRBJ2-7; a weak D match, TRBD2 (6 bases). Trimming removed 7 bases at V and 3 bases at J, with 16 bases between. There are 13 residues in the CDR3. CDR1 and CDR2 (germline): SQVTM, ANQGSEA. Here the CDR3 DNA reads TGCAGCGCGACCGGGGGTTTTGGCTACGAGCAGTACTTC. Protein: CSATGGFGYEQYF.

This chain joins TRBV7-9 and TRBJ2-1, with TRBD2 as a possible D gene (5 bases). The length of the CDR3 is 13 residues. CDR1 is SEHNR and CDR2 is FQNEAQ in the germline V gene (reference sequence). Trimming shortened V by 5 bases and J by 7 bases, and 12 bases separated the two germline ends. CDR3 in amino acids: CASSPGITNEQFF. CDR3 sequence (DNA): TGTGCCAGCAGCCCGGGGATAACGAATGAGCAGTTCTTC.

This chain uses TRBV4-1 with TRBJ2-5, with TRBD1 identical over 11 bases. V lost 4 bases to trimming and J lost 11 bases; unmatched junction nucleotides: 12. Germline lookup yields CDR1 MGHRA and CDR2 YSYEKL. The CDR3 is 15 residues long. CDR3 protein: CASSRPDRGLYEQYF. The CDR3 DNA is TGCGCCAGCAGCCGCCCGGACAGGGGGCTGTATGAGCAGTACTTC.

This clonotype was seen only a few times. The chain recombines TRBV7-2 with TRBJ2-5; the D is unclear. Germline loops: CDR1 SGHTA, CDR2 FQGNSA. Trimming pared 5 bases from V and 4 bases from J, leaving 17 bases between. This CDR3 contains 15 residues. CDR3 sequence: CASSPVSIVRETQYF. The DNA for the CDR3 is TGTGCCAGCAGCCCCGTGTCCATCGTTCGAGAGACCCAGTACTTC.

To note about this clonotype: A much larger clone lies a single base off, so this may be a read error. V usage is TRBV30 and J usage is TRBJ2-3; no clear D. The germline gives CDR1 GTSNPN, CDR2 SVGIG (reference sequence). The CDR3 runs 13 residues. The CDR3 nucleotides are TGTGCCTGGAGTGTACTAAGCATAGATACGCAGTATTTT. It encodes CAWSVLSIDTQYF.

This clonotype was observed a few times. With a much larger clone just one base away, this may be a read error. The chain links TRBV7-2 to TRBJ1-1; D might be TRBD1 (5 bases). The V gene's germline CDR1 is SGHTA and CDR2 FQGNSA. CDR3 length: 13 residues. CDR3 sequence (DNA): TGTGCCAGCAGTCCCGGGGGGAACGCTGAAGCTTTCTTT. Residues: CASSPGGNAEAFF.

This clonotype was counted many times. The J gene is TRBJ2-1, the V gene TRBV7-3; 7 nucleotides line up with TRBD2. Germline V CDR1 and CDR2: SGHTA, FQGTGA. CDR3 length equals 14 residues. Trimming took 5 bases from V and 2 from J; bases not matched to a gene: 3. The CDR3 here is CASSDGLAYNEQFF. In DNA, the CDR3 is TGTGCCAGCAGCGATGGACTAGCCTACAATGAGCAGTTCTTC.

The table lists this clonotype with a few counts. This chain joins TRBV6-5 and TRBJ2-7, with 8 bases aligning to TRBD2. Germline trimming cut 10 bases from V and 2 bases from J; bases unmatched to any gene: 4. The CDR3 spans 12 residues. In germline, CDR1 is MNHEY, CDR2 SVGAGI. CDR3 protein: CATKGLAYEQYF. CDR3 in DNA: TGTGCCACCAAGGGACTAGCCTACGAGCAGTACTTC.

The chain is built from TRBV11-2 and TRBJ1-2, with D tentatively TRBD1 (5 bases). The germline V and J ends were trimmed by 0 bases and 8 bases, with 13 bases remaining between them. The germline V gene encodes CDR1 SGHAT and CDR2 FQNNGV. The CDR3 is 14 residues long. The DNA of the CDR3 is TGTGCCAGCAGCTTAGATAGCAGGGCGGCGGGCTACACCTTC. It encodes CASSLDSRAAGYTF.

This clonotype was seen a few times. The genes are TRBV3-1 and TRBJ2-7; a possible D gene is TRBD1 (5 bases). CDR3 size: 16 residues. Per germline, CDR1 LGHDT and CDR2 YNNKEL (reference sequence). Trimming took 3 bases from V and 1 from J, leaving 16 bases between them. The CDR3 loop reads CASSHPTGAFSYEQYF. The CDR3 DNA is TGTGCCAGCAGCCACCCCACAGGCGCATTTTCCTACGAGCAGTACTTC.

The V call is TRBV11-2, the J call TRBJ1-2; D is perhaps TRBD1 (6 bases). Trimming left V 4 bases short and J 4 bases short, with 28 bases between. The CDR3 totals 19 residues. Per germline, CDR1 SGHAT and CDR2 FQNNGV. DNA of the CDR3: TGTGCCAGCAGCTCCCTCCGCAGGGACAAAATCTTATGGGGCTATGGCTACACCTTC. Protein sequence: CASSSLRRDKILWGYGYTF.

The rearrangement uses TRBV28 and TRBJ2-7; 10 bases match TRBD1. CDR3 size: 15 residues. From germline, CDR1 is MDHEN and CDR2 SYDVKM. Losses at the gene ends were 5 bases for V and 2 bases for J; bases not matched to a gene: 6. The CDR3 DNA reads TGTGCCAGCAGTCCAGGACAGGGGGGACCCTACGAGCAGTACTTC. Its translation is CASSPGQGGPYEQYF. Full variable domain (outside the CDR3, taken from reference TRBV28 and TRBJ2-7): DVKVTQSSRYLVKRTGEKVFLECVQDMDHENMFWYRQDPGLGLRLIYFSYDVKMKEKGDIPEGYSVSREKKERFSLILESASTNQTSMYLCASSPGQGGPYEQYFGPGTRLTVT.

The chain links TRBV6-2 or TRBV6-3 to TRBJ1-5; D uncertain. The CDR3 extends over 15 amino acids. Germline CDR1 and CDR2: MNHEY and SVGEGT. Trimming pared 2 bases from V and 2 bases from J, leaving 10 bases between. In nucleotides, the CDR3 is TGTGCCAGCAGTTACGCCGCCGGGCGCAATCAGCCCCAGCATTTT. Translating it yields CASSYAAGRNQPQHF.

Remarks on this clonotype: The junction differs from germline at one of its ends, possibly a read error. The J gene is TRBJ2-1, the V gene TRBV29-1; D uncertain. The CDR3 is 16 amino acids. The germline V gene has CDR1 SQVTM and CDR2 ANQGSEA. Written as DNA, the CDR3 is TGCAGCGTTTTGGGGTCAGATCTCGGGTCCTACAATGAGCGGTTCTTC. This translates into CSVLGSDLGSYNERFF.

This clonotype has a handful of counts. The chain carries TRBV6-6 and TRBJ1-1; no definite D call. CDR3 length: 11 residues. Per germline, CDR1 MNHNY and CDR2 SVGAGI (reference sequence). V lost 2 bases and J lost 7, with 5 bases in between. CDR3 protein: CASSYGIEAFF. For the CDR3, the DNA is TGTGCCAGCAGTTACGGGATTGAAGCTTTCTTT.

The table lists this clonotype with a few counts. The rearrangement links TRBV7-2 to TRBJ1-4; 9 nucleotides match TRBD1. Germline V lookup: CDR1 SGHTA, CDR2 FQGNSA. The CDR3 loop spans 14 amino acids. V lost 6 bases to trimming and J lost 8 bases; unmatched junction nucleotides: 7. CDR3 sequence (DNA): TGTGCCAGCAGTTCCTCGGGACAGGGCGAAAAACTGTTTTTT. This codes for CASSSSGQGEKLFF.

This chain links TRBV28 with TRBJ2-7; perhaps TRBD2 as D (6 bases). The V gene lost 1 base and the J gene lost 0 bases, with 13 bases spanning the gap. In germline, CDR1 is MDHEN, CDR2 SYDVKM. The CDR3 loop spans 16 amino acids. CDR3 in amino acids: CASSLFRGGGSYEQYF. CDR3 DNA sequence: TGTGCCAGCAGTTTATTTCGGGGAGGCGGCTCCTACGAGCAGTACTTC.

This sequence joins TRBV29-1 and TRBJ2-3; D remains unclear. CDR3 length: 16 amino acids. Trimming pared 0 bases from V and 2 bases from J, leaving 15 bases between. CDR1 SQVTM and CDR2 ANQGSEA come from the germline V gene. The CDR3 is CSVEDAPSLDTDTQYF. The DNA of the CDR3 is TGCAGCGTTGAAGATGCGCCGTCCCTAGACACAGATACGCAGTATTTT.

This clonotype was detected only a few times. The chain uses TRBV29-1 and TRBJ2-5; D is possibly TRBD1 or TRBD2 (5 bases each). Matching the DNA end better, TRBJ2-1 makes the J call doubtful. The CDR3 covers 13 residues. The germline CDR1 and CDR2 sequences are SQVTM and ANQGSEA. The CDR3 DNA reads as TGCAGCGTTGGTCTTCGTTTGGGGGAGACCCAGTTCTTC. Its translation: CSVGLRLGETQFF.